This T cell receptor beta chain was sequenced in a study of cytomegalovirus exposure and HLA in healthy donors. The CDR3 spans 15 residues. Trimming cost V 4 bases and J 1 base, with 11 bases left between them. The V gene's germline CDR1 is MDHEN and CDR2 SYDVKM. General observations from the study: According to the study, 150 to 200 TCR beta chains were cytomegalovirus-associated. High specificity and sensitivity for cytomegalovirus status were reported for the classifier.

TCRdb's table, derived via immunoSEQ multiplex PCR, lists solely in-frame clones and lacks some. The sample shows some 340,000 clones, around 90% of them seen only once. Turning to this clone: Its specificity is not known.

Sequencing input: PBMCs. The chain recombines TRBV28 with TRBJ1-5; D is uncertain. The origin of this receptor is a woman in her twenties or thirties in good health and CMV-seropositive. The DNA of the CDR3 is TGTGCCAGCAGTTCCCGGACGGAGAGCAATCAGCCCCAGCATTTT. As protein: CASSSRTESNQPQHF.